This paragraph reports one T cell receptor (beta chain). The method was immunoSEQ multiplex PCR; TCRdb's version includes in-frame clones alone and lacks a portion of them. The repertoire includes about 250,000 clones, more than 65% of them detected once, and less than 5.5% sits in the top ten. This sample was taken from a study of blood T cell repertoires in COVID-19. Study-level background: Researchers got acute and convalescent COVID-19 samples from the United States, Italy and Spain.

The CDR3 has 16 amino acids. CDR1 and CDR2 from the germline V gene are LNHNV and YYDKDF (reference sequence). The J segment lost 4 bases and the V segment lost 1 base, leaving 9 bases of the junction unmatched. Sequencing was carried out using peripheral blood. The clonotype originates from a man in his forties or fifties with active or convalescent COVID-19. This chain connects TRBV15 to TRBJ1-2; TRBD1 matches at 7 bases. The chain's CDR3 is CATSRGGAGGAYGYTF. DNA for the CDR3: TGTGCCACCAGCAGAGGAGGGGCAGGGGGTGCCTATGGCTACACCTTC.